This T cell receptor beta chain comes out of a study of T cell responses to AZD1222 COVID-19 vaccine. Some clones are missing from TCRdb's copy, which holds only in-frame ones; the method was immunoSEQ multiplex PCR. The sample shows 100,000 or so clones, roughly 87% of them seen only once. The CDR3 length is 16 residues. The germline V gene encodes CDR1 MNHEY and CDR2 SMNVEV (reference sequence). Trimming took 6 bases from V and 0 from J; bases not matched to a gene: 8. The study, taken as a whole, reports: Most donors were white British and more were female, and clonal diversity was possibly underestimated. Every sample of the repertoires postdated the peak T cell response.

Remarks on this clone: Its antigen is not known.

The sequence was collected from an adult in good health. This material consisted of peripheral blood, taken on day 0 of AZD1222 vaccination. The V call is TRBV27, the J call TRBJ1-1, with 9 bases that match TRBD1. CDR3 in amino acids: CASRPMGQGMNTEAFF. The CDR3 DNA sequence: TGTGCCAGCAGGCCAATGGGACAGGGAATGAACACTGAAGCTTTCTTT.